The 9 T cell receptor beta chains below all came from one sample that was sequenced in a study of blood T cells in healthy people across ages. A second about 7 to 12 cycle PCR used barcoded and J-beta primers. In TCRdb, the 5' RACE reads were re-called with MiXCR into one record per CDR3 protein. The table lists about 1.5 million distinct CDR3 sequences, 35% to 45% of them singletons, with 4% in the top ten. Sequencing input: blood. Receptors were obtained from a woman aged 18-29 years in good health.

This clonotype was seen a few times. This chain connects TRBV20-1 to TRBJ2-1; possibly TRBD1 or TRBD2 for D (5 bases each). The CDR3 has 13 residues. Deletions cut 5 bases from V and 8 bases from J, with 16 bases between. Germline V lookup: CDR1 DFQATT, CDR2 SNEGSKA (reference sequence). CDR3 residues: CSAPRYLGDEQFF. In DNA, the CDR3 is TGCAGTGCTCCCCGCTATCTGGGGGATGAGCAGTTCTTC.

The chain carries TRBV7-2 and TRBJ2-5; D remains unclear. The assigned J gene may be wrong: the sequence end matches TRBJ2-4 better. Germline assignment: CDR1 SGHTA and CDR2 FQGNSA. The CDR3 extends over 14 amino acids. This chain's CDR3 is CASSLHSSVDIQYF. CDR3 in DNA: TGTGCCAGCAGCCTCCATAGCTCGGTTGACATTCAGTACTTC.

This sequence joins TRBV20-1 and TRBJ2-1; D gene uncertain. Germline assignment: CDR1 DFQATT and CDR2 SNEGSKA (reference sequence). Trimming cost V 3 bases and J 10 bases, with 10 bases left between them. The CDR3 extends over 11 amino acids. CDR3 DNA sequence: TGCAGTGCTAGCTGGTTGAAGGAGCAGTTCTTC. Residues: CSASWLKEQFF.

The rearrangement links TRBV27 to TRBJ1-2; 7 positions agree with TRBD1. CDR3 length: 15 amino acids. Germline-derived CDR1 and CDR2 are MNHEY and SMNVEV (reference sequence). V shed 6 bases and J 4 bases; nucleotides not matched to a gene: 11. This chain's CDR3 is CASSLTGIGFYGYTF. CDR3 DNA sequence: TGTGCCAGCAGCCTGACAGGGATAGGGTTCTATGGCTACACCTTC.

This clonotype occurred a few times. The V call is TRBV6-5, the J call TRBJ2-5; D unclear. Judging by the DNA end, TRBJ2-7 fits better; the J call may be wrong. The CDR3 covers 15 residues. In germline, CDR1 is MNHEY, CDR2 SVGAGI. CDR3 sequence reads: CASSSHRIGNNEQYF. The CDR3 bases are TGTGCCAGCAGTTCCCACAGAATAGGTAACAACGAGCAGTACTTC.

The V and J genes are TRBV7-9 and TRBJ2-1; D may be TRBD1 (6 bases). This CDR3 has 14 amino acids. V was cut by 8 bases and J by 4 bases, with 15 bases left in between. Germline CDR1 SEHNR, CDR2 FQNEAQ (reference sequence). This CDR3 reads CASGRGTSYNEQFF. The CDR3 nucleotides read TGTGCCAGCGGCAGGGGCACTAGTTACAATGAGCAGTTCTTC.

The J gene is TRBJ2-3, the V gene TRBV4-3, with TRBD2 matching over 10 bases. The CDR3 is 16 amino acids. Germline CDR1 and CDR2: LGHNA and YSLEER. V shed 0 bases, J shed 7 bases, and the junction held 7 bases outside the gene matches. As DNA, the CDR3 is TGCGCCAGCAGCCAAGATCTGGATAGCGGGGGGAATACGCAGTATTTT. Amino acid sequence: CASSQDLDSGGNTQYF.

The chain joins TRBV27 to TRBJ2-1; perhaps TRBD2 as D (6 bases). The germline V and J ends were trimmed by 5 bases and 2 bases, with 16 bases remaining between them. The CDR3 loop spans 16 amino acids. Germline V gives CDR1 MNHEY, CDR2 SMNVEV (reference sequence). The CDR3 DNA reads as TGTGCCAGCAGTCCCCTGAAGGGACTCACCTACAATGAGCAGTTCTTC. As protein: CASSPLKGLTYNEQFF.

The V and J genes are TRBV28 and TRBJ2-6, with 7 bases identical to TRBD1. CDR1 is MDHEN, CDR2 SYDVKM, per germline. J was trimmed by 2 bases and V by 6 bases; bases with no gene match: 4. CDR3 length equals 15 residues. The CDR3 is CASRPGQPGANVLTF. The CDR3 DNA is TGTGCCAGCAGACCGGGACAGCCTGGGGCCAACGTCCTGACTTTC.